Following are 18 T cell receptor beta chains from one sample sequenced in a study of T cell clonotyping in hematopoietic cell transplantation. The assay was immunoSEQ multiplex PCR, and TCRdb's table has in-frame clones only and misses some. The sample includes some 30,000 clones, about 92% seen only once; the top ten take 2% to 2.5%. Time point indicated: recipient sample about 28 days before transplant, after cytoreduction. The sample consisted of peripheral blood mononuclear cells, taken before stem cell transplant. These receptors all stem from a man aged 50 to 59 with acute myeloid leukemia. Some clones in this sample may be carry-over from other donors' samples.

The chain couples TRBV4-1 to TRBJ2-1; D is uncertain. The CDR3 contains 16 residues. Trimming stripped 3 bases from V and 5 bases from J, with 17 bases between. In germline, CDR1 is MGHRA, CDR2 YSYEKL. CDR3 loop: CASSHIAYMRDNEQFF. The CDR3 DNA reads TGCGCCAGCAGCCACATAGCTTACATGCGAGACAATGAGCAGTTCTTC.

V is TRBV9 and J is TRBJ2-1, with TRBD1 identical over 10 bases. The V gene end was trimmed by 4 bases and the J gene end by 7 bases; junction bases not matched to a gene: 5. CDR1 and CDR2 (germline): SGDLS, YYNGEE. The CDR3 spans 14 residues. The CDR3 nucleotides are TGTGCCAGCAGCCGGGACAGGGGTTGGAATGAGCAGTTCTTC. Translated, it gives CASSRDRGWNEQFF.

The rearrangement joins TRBV19 to TRBJ2-7; 7 bases fit TRBD1. Germline V gives CDR1 LNHDA, CDR2 SQIVND (reference sequence). Unmatched junction bases numbered 6, after V lost 4 bases and J lost 3 bases. This CDR3 is built from 14 residues. For the CDR3, the DNA is TGTGCCAGTAGTACCGGGGACAGATACTACGAGCAGTACTTC. It specifies CASSTGDRYYEQYF.

The chain links TRBV5-5 to TRBJ2-1, with TRBD2 matching 7 bases. Germline CDR1 and CDR2: SGHKS and YYEKEE (reference sequence). This CDR3 is 18 amino acids long. V was clipped by 0 bases and J by 4 bases; unmatched bases: 13. Here the CDR3 reads CASSLALRLAALYNEQFF. DNA of the CDR3: TGTGCCAGCAGCTTGGCTCTTCGTCTAGCGGCGTTATACAATGAGCAGTTCTTC.

The genes are TRBV6-5 and TRBJ2-1; maybe TRBD2 (6 bases). The CDR3 loop spans 15 amino acids. Germline lookup yields CDR1 MNHEY and CDR2 SVGAGI. Between the trimmed V and J ends, which lost 0 bases and 7 bases, there was a span of 13 bases. CDR3 region: CASSYSGGDRNEQFF. In DNA form, the CDR3 reads TGTGCCAGCAGTTACTCGGGGGGAGATCGGAATGAGCAGTTCTTC.

This clone was recorded only once. V gene TRBV14 combines with J gene TRBJ2-7; the D gene is possibly TRBD2 (6 bases). This CDR3 has 14 residues. Germline V lookup: CDR1 SGHDN, CDR2 FVKESK. The ends were cut back, 0 bases at V and 4 bases at J, with 10 bases in the middle. CDR3 amino acids: CASSQDQGGYEQYF. The CDR3 DNA follows: TGTGCCAGCAGCCAAGATCAGGGAGGTTACGAGCAGTACTTC.

This clone was seen once. The CDR3 spells CASSRNLGTGEQYF. The CDR3 DNA reads TGCGCCAGCAGTCGCAATCTTGGGACTGGCGAGCAGTACTTC. The chain has TRBV23-1 and TRBJ2-7; possibly TRBD2 for D (6 bases). TRBV23-1 counts as an open reading frame of uncertain function. The CDR3 sequence is 14 residues long. Trimming removed 4 bases from V and 6 bases from J, with 16 bases in between.

The chain's CDR3 is CASRPRTATNEKLFF. Here the CDR3 DNA reads TGTGCCAGCAGGCCCCGGACAGCAACTAATGAAAAACTGTTTTTT. The rearrangement joins TRBV11-2 to TRBJ1-4; D might be TRBD1 (6 bases). The germline V gene encodes CDR1 SGHAT and CDR2 FQNNGV. The V end was cut by 6 bases, the J end by 0 bases, with 11 bases between. The CDR3 contains 15 residues.

For the CDR3, the DNA is TGTGCCAGCAGCTCCCTAAGGGCCCAGGGATACGAGCAGTACTTC. Amino acids: CASSSLRAQGYEQYF. The chain uses TRBV11-2 and TRBJ2-7; D is possibly TRBD1 (5 bases). The CDR3 extends over 15 amino acids. V was clipped by 4 bases and J by 4 bases, with 17 bases between them. Germline V gene data show CDR1 as SGHAT and CDR2 as FQNNGV.

The gene calls are TRBV2 and TRBJ1-2, with a weak D call TRBD1 (6 bases). CDR3 length: 12 residues. Germline CDR1 SNHLY, CDR2 FYNNEI. Trimming removed 3 bases from V and 8 bases from J, with 10 bases in between. Here the CDR3 reads CASSEGARGYTF. In DNA, the CDR3 is TGTGCCAGCAGTGAGGGGGCGCGGGGCTACACCTTC.

This clone has only a few counts. This rearrangement joins TRBV10-3 to TRBJ1-1, with D hard to call. The V gene lost 3 bases and the J gene lost 8 bases, with 10 bases spanning the gap. Germline CDR1 is ENHRY and CDR2 is SYGVKD. CDR3 length equals 12 residues. The CDR3 DNA is TGTGCCATCAGTGAACCCGGTTCGGAAGCTTTCTTT. This encodes CAISEPGSEAFF.

This clone appeared a few times. This sequence joins TRBV10-1 and TRBJ1-2, with unresolved D. Germline assignment: CDR1 WNHNN and CDR2 SYGVQD (reference sequence). CDR3 size: 11 residues. Trimming pared 7 bases from V and 8 bases from J, leaving 11 bases between. The chain's CDR3 is CASTRETGYTF. CDR3 sequence (DNA): TGCGCCAGCACGCGGGAAACGGGCTACACCTTC.

This chain uses TRBV9 with TRBJ1-1, with D maybe TRBD1 (5 bases). V was shortened by 0 bases and J by 5 bases, with 8 bases between the two germline ends. This CDR3 has 13 amino acids. Germline assignment: CDR1 SGDLS and CDR2 YYNGEE. Here the CDR3 DNA reads TGTGCCAGCAGCGTAGGACAGACTACTGAAGCTTTCTTT. Its protein product is CASSVGQTTEAFF.

This clone was seen once. The rearrangement joins TRBV7-8 to TRBJ1-5; tentative D call: TRBD1 (5 bases). From germline, CDR1 is SGHVS and CDR2 FQNEAQ. V lost 5 bases and J 6 bases, leaving 17 bases between the germline ends. The CDR3 has 15 amino acids. The CDR3 spells CASSPVGVQVQPQHF. CDR3 nucleotide sequence: TGTGCCAGCAGCCCAGTAGGGGTACAAGTTCAGCCCCAGCATTTT.

The rearrangement uses TRBV19 and TRBJ1-3, with D uncertain. The V gene's germline CDR1 is LNHDA and CDR2 SQIVND (reference sequence). Trimming took off 5 bases at V and 2 bases at J, with 13 bases between the two ends. The CDR3 consists of 15 residues. The CDR3 DNA reads as TGTGCCAGTAGTCTACCGTTAGGTGCTGGAAACACCATATATTTT. It specifies CASSLPLGAGNTIYF.

The chain links TRBV28 to TRBJ2-7; weak D call: TRBD1 (6 bases). Germline V gene data show CDR1 as MDHEN and CDR2 as SYDVKM. Trimming left V 6 bases short and J 2 bases short, with 20 bases between. This CDR3 has 16 residues. The chain's CDR3 is CASSPPRTALPYEQYF. The CDR3 DNA reads TGTGCCAGCAGCCCACCTCGGACAGCCCTCCCCTACGAGCAGTACTTC.

V is TRBV29-1 and J is TRBJ2-5; D ambiguous. This CDR3 spans 10 amino acids. CDR1 and CDR2 from the germline V gene are SQVTM and ANQGSEA. V lost 4 bases and J 5 bases, leaving 5 bases between the germline ends. Written as DNA, the CDR3 is TGCAGCGTTGCCCGGGAGACCCAGTACTTC. It translates to CSVARETQYF.

The sample holds one count of this clone. Other DNA sequences from this sample encode an identical CDR3 as well. CDR3 loop: CASSLVGLGTEAFF. The CDR3 nucleotides are TGTGCCAGCAGCTTAGTAGGATTGGGCACTGAAGCTTTCTTT. The chain carries TRBV7-2 and TRBJ1-1; no clear D gene. CDR1 SGHTA and CDR2 FQGNSA come from the germline V gene. The CDR3 covers 14 residues. V gave up 1 base and J gave up 4 bases, with 10 bases separating them.